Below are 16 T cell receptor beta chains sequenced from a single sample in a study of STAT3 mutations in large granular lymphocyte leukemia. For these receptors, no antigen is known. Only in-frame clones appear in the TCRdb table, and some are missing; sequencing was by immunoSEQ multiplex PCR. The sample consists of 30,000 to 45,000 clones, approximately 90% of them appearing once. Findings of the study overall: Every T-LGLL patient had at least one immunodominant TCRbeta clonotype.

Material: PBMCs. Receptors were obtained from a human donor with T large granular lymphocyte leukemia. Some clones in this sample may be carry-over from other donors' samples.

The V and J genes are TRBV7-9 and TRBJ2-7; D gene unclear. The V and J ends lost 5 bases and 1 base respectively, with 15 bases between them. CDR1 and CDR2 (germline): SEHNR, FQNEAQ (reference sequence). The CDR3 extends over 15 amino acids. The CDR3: CASSQSRKASYEQYF. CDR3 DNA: TGTGCCAGCAGCCAGAGCAGGAAGGCTTCCTACGAGCAGTACTTC.

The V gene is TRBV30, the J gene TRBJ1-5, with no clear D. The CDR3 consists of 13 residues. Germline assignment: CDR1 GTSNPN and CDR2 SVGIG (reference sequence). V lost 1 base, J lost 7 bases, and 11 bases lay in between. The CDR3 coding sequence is TGTGCCTGGAGTGGGGTTAATTGGCAGCCCCAGCATTTT. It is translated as CAWSGVNWQPQHF.

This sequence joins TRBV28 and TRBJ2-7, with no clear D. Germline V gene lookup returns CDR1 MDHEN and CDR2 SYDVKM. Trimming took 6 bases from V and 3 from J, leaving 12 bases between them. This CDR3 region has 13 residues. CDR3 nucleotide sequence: TGTGCCAGCAGCCCCGACTCCAACTACGAGCAGTACTTC. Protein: CASSPDSNYEQYF.

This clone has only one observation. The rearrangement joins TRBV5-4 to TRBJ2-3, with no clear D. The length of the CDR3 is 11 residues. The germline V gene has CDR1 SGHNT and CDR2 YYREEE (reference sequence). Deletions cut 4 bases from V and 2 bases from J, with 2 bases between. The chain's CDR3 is CASSHTDTQYF. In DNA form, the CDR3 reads TGTGCCAGCAGCCACACAGATACGCAGTATTTT. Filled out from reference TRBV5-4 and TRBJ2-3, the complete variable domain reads ETGVTQSPTHLIKTRGQQVTLRCSSQSGHNTVSWYQQALGQGPQFIFQYYREEENGRGNFPPRFSGLQFPNYSSELNVNALELDDSALYLCASSHTDTQYFGPGTRLTVL.

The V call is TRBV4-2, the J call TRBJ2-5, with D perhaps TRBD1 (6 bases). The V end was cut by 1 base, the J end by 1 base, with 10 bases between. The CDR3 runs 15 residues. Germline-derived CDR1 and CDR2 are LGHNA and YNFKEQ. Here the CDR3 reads CASSQAGQPQETQYF. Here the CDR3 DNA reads TGTGCCAGCAGCCAAGCTGGACAGCCCCAAGAGACCCAGTACTTC.

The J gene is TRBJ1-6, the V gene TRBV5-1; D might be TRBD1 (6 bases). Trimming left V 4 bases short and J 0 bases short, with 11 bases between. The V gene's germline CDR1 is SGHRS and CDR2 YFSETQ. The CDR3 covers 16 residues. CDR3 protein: CASSGGGSSYNSPLHF. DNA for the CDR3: TGCGCCAGCAGCGGAGGGGGGAGCTCCTATAATTCACCCCTCCACTTT.

CDR3 in DNA: TGTGCCAGCTCACCACGAGGTCGGGGGGCAGACCATCAGCCCCAGCATTTT. Its translation: CASSPRGRGADHQPQHF. V usage is TRBV18 and J usage is TRBJ1-5, with D perhaps matching TRBD1 (6 bases). V was pared by 1 base and J by 5 bases, with 18 bases between. CDR3 length: 17 residues. In germline, CDR1 is KGHSH, CDR2 LQKENI.

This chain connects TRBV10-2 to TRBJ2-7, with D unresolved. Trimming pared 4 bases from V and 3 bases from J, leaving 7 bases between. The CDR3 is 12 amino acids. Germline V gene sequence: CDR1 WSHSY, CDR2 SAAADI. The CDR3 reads CASSVVSYEQYF. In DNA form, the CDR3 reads TGCGCCAGCAGTGTAGTCAGCTACGAGCAGTACTTC.

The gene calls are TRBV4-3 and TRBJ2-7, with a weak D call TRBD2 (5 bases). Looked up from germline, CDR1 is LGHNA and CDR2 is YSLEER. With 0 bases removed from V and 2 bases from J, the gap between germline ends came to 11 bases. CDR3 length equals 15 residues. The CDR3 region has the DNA TGCGCCAGCAGCCAAGATGCCGGGCGGGCCTACGAGCAGTACTTC. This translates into CASSQDAGRAYEQYF.

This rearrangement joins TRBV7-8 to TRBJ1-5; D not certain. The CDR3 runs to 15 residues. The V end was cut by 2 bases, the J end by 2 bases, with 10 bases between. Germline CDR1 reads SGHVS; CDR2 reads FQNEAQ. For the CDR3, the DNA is TGTGCCAGCAGCTTAATGGGATTTCGCAATCAGCCCCAGCATTTT. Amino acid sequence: CASSLMGFRNQPQHF.

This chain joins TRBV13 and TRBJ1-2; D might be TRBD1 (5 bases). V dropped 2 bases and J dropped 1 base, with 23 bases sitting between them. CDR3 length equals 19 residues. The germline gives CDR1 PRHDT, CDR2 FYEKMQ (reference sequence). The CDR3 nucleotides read TGTGCCAGCAGCTTATCGGTGCTGCAAGGGGCTTGGATTAACTATGGCTACACCTTC. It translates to CASSLSVLQGAWINYGYTF.

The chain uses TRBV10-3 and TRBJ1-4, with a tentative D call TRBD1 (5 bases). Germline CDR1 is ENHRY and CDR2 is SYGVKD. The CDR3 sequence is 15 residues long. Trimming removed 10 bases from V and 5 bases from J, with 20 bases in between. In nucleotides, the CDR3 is TGTGCCACGGGGGAAGGGCGACTTTTAAATGAAAAACTGTTTTTT. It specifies CATGEGRLLNEKLFF.

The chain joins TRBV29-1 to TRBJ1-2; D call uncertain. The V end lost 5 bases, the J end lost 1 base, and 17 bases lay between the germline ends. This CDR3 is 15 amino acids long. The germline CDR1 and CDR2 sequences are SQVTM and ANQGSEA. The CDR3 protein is CSVNHPRTINYGYTF. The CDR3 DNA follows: TGCAGCGTTAACCACCCCCGGACGATTAACTATGGCTACACCTTC.

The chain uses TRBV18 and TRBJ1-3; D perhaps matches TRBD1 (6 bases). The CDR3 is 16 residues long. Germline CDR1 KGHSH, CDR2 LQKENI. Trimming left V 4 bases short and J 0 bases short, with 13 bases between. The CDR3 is CASSRGLSSSGNTIYF. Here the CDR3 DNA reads TGTGCCAGCTCACGGGGGCTGAGCAGCTCTGGAAACACCATATATTTT.

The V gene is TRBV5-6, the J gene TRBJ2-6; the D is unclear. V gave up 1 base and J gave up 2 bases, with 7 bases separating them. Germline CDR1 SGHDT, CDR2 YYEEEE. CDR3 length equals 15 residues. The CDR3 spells CASSLQGPGANVLTF. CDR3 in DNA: TGTGCCAGCAGCTTGCAAGGTCCTGGGGCCAACGTCCTGACTTTC. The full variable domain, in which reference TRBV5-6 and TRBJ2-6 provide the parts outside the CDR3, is DAGVTQSPTHLIKTRGQQVTLRCSPKSGHDTVSWYQQALGQGPQFIFQYYEEEERQRGNFPDRFSGHQFPNYSSELNVNALLLGDSALYLCASSLQGPGANVLTFGAGSRLTVL.

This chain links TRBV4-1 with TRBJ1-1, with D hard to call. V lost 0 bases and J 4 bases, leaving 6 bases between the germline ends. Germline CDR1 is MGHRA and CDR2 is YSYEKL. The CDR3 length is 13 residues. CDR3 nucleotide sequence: TGCGCCAGCAGCCAAGATTATGGCACTGAAGCTTTCTTT. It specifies CASSQDYGTEAFF.